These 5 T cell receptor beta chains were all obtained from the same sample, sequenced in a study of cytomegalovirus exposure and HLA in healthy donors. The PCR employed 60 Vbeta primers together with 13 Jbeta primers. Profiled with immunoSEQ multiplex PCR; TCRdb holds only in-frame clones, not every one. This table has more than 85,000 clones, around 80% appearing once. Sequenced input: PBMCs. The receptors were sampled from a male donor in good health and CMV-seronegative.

The CDR3 region is CASSPRDRSYNEQFF. The DNA of the CDR3 is TGTGCCAGCAGCCCCAGGGACAGGAGCTACAATGAGCAGTTCTTC. The rearrangement uses TRBV9 and TRBJ2-1, with TRBD1 matching over 8 bases. This CDR3 spans 15 amino acids. CDR1 and CDR2 (germline): SGDLS, YYNGEE. Trimming cost V 4 bases and J 3 bases; bases outside gene matches: 6.

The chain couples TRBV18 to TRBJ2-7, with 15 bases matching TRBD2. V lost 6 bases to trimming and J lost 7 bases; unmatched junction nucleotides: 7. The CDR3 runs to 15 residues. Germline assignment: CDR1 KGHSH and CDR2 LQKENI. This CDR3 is CASSPGTSGRWEQYF. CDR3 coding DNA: TGTGCCAGCTCGCCCGGGACTAGCGGGAGGTGGGAGCAGTACTTC.

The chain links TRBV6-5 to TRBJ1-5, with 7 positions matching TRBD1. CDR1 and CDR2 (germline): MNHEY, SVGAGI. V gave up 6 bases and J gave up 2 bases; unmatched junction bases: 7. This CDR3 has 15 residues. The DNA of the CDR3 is TGTGCCAGCAGCATAAACGGACAGGGCAATCAGCCCCAGCATTTT. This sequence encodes CASSINGQGNQPQHF.

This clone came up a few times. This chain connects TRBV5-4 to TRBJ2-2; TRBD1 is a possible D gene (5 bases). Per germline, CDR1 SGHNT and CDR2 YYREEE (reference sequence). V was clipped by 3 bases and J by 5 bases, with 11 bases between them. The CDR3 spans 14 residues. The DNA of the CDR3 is TGTGCCAGCAGCTACCCATCAGGGACCGGGGAGCTGTTTTTT. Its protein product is CASSYPSGTGELFF.

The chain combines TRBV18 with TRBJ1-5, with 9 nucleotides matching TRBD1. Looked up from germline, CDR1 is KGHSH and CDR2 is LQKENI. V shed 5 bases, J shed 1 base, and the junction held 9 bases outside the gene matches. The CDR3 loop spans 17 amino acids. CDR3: CASSSDRGGGSNQPQHF. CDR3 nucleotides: TGTGCCAGCTCATCGGACAGGGGAGGTGGGAGCAATCAGCCCCAGCATTTT.